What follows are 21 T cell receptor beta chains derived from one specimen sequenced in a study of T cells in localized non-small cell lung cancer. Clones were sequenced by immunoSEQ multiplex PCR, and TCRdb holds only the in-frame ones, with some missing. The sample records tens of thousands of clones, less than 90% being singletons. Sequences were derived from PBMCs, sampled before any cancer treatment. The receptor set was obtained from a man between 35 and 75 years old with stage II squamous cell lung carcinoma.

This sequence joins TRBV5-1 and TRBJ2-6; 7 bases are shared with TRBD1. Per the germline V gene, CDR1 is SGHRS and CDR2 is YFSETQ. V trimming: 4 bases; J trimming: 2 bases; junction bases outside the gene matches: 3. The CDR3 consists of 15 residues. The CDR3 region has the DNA TGCGCCAGCAGCCCGACAGGGACTGGGGCCAACGTCCTGACTTTC. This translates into CASSPTGTGANVLTF.

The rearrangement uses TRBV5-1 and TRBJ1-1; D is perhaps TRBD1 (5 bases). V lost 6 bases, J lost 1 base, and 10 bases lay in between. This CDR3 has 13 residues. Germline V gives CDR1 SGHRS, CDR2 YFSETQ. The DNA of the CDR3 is TGCGCCAGCAAAGATCAGGGGAACACTGAAGCTTTCTTT. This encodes CASKDQGNTEAFF.

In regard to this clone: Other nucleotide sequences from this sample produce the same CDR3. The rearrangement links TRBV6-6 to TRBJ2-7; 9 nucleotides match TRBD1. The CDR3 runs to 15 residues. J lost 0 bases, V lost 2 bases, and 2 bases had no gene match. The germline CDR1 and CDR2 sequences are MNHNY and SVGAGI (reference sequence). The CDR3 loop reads CASSYPGQGSYEQYF. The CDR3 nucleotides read TGTGCCAGCAGTTACCCGGGACAGGGCTCCTACGAGCAGTACTTC.

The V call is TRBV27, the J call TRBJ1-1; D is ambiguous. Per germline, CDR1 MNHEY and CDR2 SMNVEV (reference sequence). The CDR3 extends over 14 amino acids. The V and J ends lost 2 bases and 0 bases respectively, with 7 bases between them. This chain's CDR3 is CASSLNGMNTEAFF. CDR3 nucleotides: TGTGCCAGCAGTTTAAACGGGATGAACACTGAAGCTTTCTTT.

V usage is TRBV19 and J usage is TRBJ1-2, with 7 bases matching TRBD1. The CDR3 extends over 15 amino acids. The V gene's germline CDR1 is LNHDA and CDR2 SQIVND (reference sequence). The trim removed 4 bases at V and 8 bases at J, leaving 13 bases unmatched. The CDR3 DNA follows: TGTGCCAGTAGTACAGGGACAGTACGTCTCTACGGCTACACCTTC. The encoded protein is CASSTGTVRLYGYTF.

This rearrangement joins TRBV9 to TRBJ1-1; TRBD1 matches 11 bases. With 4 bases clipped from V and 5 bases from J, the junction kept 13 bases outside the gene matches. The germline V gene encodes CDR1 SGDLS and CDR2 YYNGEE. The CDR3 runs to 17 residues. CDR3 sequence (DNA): TGTGCCAGCAGCCGGGGACAGGGGGTACAGAAGGTGACTGAAGCTTTCTTT. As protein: CASSRGQGVQKVTEAFF. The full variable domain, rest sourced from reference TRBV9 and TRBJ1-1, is DSGVTQTPKHLITATGQRVTLRCSPRSGDLSVYWYQQSLDQGLQFLIQYYNGEERAKGNILERFSAQQFPDLHSELNLSSLELGDSALYFCASSRGQGVQKVTEAFFGQGTRLTVV.

CDR3 region: CASSRGLEDTQYF. CDR3 coding DNA: TGTGCCAGCAGCCGGGGATTAGAAGATACGCAGTATTTT. The genes are TRBV7-3 and TRBJ2-3, with D possibly matching TRBD2 (5 bases). CDR1 is SGHTA and CDR2 is FQGTGA in the germline V gene. Trimming stripped 5 bases from V and 5 bases from J, with 11 bases between. This CDR3 comprises 13 residues.

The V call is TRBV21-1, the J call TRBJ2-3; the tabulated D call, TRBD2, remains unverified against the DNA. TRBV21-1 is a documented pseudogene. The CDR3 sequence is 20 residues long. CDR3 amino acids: CASSKCRRLAGETSTDTQYF. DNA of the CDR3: TGTGCCAGCAGCAAATGTCGGCGGCTAGCGGGCGAGACTAGCACAGATACGCAGTATTTT.

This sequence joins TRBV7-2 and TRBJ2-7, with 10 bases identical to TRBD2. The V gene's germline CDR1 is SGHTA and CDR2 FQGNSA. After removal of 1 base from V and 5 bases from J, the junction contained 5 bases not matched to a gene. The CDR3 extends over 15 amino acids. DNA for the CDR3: TGTGCCAGCAGCTTAGGCGCTAGCGGGGGCAACGAGCAGTACTTC. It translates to CASSLGASGGNEQYF.

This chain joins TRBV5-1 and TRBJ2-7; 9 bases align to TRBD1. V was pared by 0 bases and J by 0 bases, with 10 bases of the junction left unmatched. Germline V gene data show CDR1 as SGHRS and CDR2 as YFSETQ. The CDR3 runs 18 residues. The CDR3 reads CASSLGAGTGIGSYEQYF. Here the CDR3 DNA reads TGCGCCAGCAGCTTGGGGGCCGGGACAGGGATCGGCTCCTACGAGCAGTACTTC.

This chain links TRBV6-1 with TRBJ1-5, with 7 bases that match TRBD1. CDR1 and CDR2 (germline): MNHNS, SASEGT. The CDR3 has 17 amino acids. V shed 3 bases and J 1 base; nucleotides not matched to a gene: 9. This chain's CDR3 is CASSDPQGRESNQPQHF. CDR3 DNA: TGTGCCAGCAGTGACCCACAGGGGAGGGAGAGCAATCAGCCCCAGCATTTT.

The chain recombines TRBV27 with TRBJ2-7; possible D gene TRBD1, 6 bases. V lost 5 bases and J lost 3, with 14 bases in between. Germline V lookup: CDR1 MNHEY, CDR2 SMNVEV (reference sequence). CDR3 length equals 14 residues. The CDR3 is CASSAYTGFYEQYF. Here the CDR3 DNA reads TGTGCCAGCAGTGCTTACACAGGGTTCTACGAGCAGTACTTC.

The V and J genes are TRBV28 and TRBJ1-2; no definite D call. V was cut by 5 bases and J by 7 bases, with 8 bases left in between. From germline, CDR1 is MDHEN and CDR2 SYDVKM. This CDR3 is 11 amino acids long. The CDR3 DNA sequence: TGTGCCAGCAGTGGCCTGAGTGGCTACACCTTC. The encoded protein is CASSGLSGYTF.

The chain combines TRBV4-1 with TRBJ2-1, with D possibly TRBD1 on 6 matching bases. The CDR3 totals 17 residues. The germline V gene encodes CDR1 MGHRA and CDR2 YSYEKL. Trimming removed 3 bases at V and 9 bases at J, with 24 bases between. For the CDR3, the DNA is TGCGCCAGCAGCCAGTTAGGGGCAGGGGAAAAACTTGGTGAGCAGTTCTTC. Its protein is CASSQLGAGEKLGEQFF.

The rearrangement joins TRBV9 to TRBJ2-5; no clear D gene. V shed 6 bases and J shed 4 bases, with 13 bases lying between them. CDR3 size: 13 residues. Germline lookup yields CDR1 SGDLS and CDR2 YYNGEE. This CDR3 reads CASTPGWSETQYF. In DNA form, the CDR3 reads TGTGCCAGCACCCCTGGATGGTCAGAGACCCAGTACTTC.

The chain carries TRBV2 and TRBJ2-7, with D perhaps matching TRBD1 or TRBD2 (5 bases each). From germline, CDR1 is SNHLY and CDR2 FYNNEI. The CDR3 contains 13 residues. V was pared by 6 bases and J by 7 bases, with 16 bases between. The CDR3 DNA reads TGTGCCAGCAGGGGGGACCGCCTTGGGGAGCAGTACTTC. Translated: CASRGDRLGEQYF.

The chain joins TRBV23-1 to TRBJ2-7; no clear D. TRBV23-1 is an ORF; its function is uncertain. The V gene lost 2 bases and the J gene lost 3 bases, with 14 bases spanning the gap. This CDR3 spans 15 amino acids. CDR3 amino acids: CASSQNIGTDYEQYF. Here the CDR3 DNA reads TGCGCCAGCAGTCAAAATATTGGTACAGACTACGAGCAGTACTTC.

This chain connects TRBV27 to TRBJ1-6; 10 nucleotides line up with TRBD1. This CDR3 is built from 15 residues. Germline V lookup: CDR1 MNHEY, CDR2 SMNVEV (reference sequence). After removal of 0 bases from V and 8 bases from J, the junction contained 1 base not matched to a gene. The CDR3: CASSLSGTGDSPLHF. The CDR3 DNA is TGTGCCAGCAGTTTATCGGGGACAGGGGATTCACCCCTCCACTTT.

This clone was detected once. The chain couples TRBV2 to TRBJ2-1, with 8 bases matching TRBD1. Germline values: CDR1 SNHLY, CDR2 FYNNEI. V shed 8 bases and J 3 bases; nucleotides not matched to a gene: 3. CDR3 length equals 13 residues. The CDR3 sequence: CASRTGFYNEQFF. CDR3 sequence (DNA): TGTGCCAGCCGGACAGGGTTCTACAATGAGCAGTTCTTC.

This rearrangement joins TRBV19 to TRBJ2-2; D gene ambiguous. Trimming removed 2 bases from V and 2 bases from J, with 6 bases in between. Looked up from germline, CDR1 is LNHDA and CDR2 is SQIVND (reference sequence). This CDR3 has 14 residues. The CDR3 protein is CASSINRNTGELFF. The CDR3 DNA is TGTGCCAGTAGTATAAACAGAAACACCGGGGAGCTGTTTTTT.

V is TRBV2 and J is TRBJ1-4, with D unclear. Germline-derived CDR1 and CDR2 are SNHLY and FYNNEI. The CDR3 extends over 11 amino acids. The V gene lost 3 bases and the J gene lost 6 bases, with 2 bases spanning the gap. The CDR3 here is CASSDDEKLFF. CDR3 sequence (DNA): TGTGCCAGCAGTGATGATGAAAAACTGTTTTTT.